The source of this T cell receptor (beta chain) is a study of shared clonotypes between healthy human individuals. Study-level findings and limits: What rarefaction showed was incomplete sorted-subset sequencing despite large depth.

Sequencing used immunoSEQ multiplex PCR; TCRdb keeps in-frame clones, though not all of them. The sample includes over 100,000 clones, more than 65% seen only once; the top ten take about a quarter. In regard to this clone: Its antigen is not identified.

Germline CDR1 MGHRA, CDR2 YSYEKL. Losses at the gene ends were 6 bases for V and 6 bases for J; bases not matched to a gene: 6. The CDR3 covers 13 residues. The chain carries TRBV4-1 and TRBJ1-2; 8 positions agree with TRBD1. The specimen sequenced was memory CD8+ T cells sorted from blood. Subset described: CD45RO+ cells pooled with CCR7-negative TemRA cells. The TCR sequence derives from a woman in her 30s in good health. The DNA for the CDR3 is TGCGCCAGCAGTGAGGACAGGGAGGATGGCTACACCTTC. It translates to CASSEDREDGYTF.